The T cell receptor beta chain described here comes from a study of T cells after yellow fever vaccination. CDR3 length equals 16 residues. V was cut by 5 bases and J by 10 bases, with 24 bases left in between. This clonotype was observed many times. TCRdb re-called the 5' RACE reads with MiXCR, one entry per CDR3 protein. The sample lists 400,000 or so distinct CDR3 sequences, about 6.2% seen once, with approximately 16% in the top ten. The rearrangement joins TRBV12-3 or TRBV12-4 to TRBJ2-1; either TRBD1 or TRBD2 may supply D (5 bases each). This sample comprised PBMCs, obtained 5 days after the yellow fever booster vaccination. This clonotype originated in a man aged 30 to 45 who received the YFV17D yellow fever vaccine. The CDR3 nucleotides read TGTGCCAGCAGTGGGCCGGGACCAATTAAATTCTCAGAGCAGTTCTTC. Encoded protein: CASSGPGPIKFSEQFF.